These 20 T cell receptor beta chains were all obtained from the same sample, sequenced in a study of T cells in Graves' hyperthyroidism and ophthalmopathy. The CDR3 regions of TCR beta were amplified from RNA transcripts. First-round RT-PCR with HTBI primers amplified the TCR CDR3 region. A single record per CDR3 protein comes from TCRdb applying MiXCR to the multiplex PCR reads. The sample has about 770,000 distinct CDR3 sequences, around 20% seen once. The material sequenced was blood. These receptors all stem from a woman aged 50 to 60 with Graves' hyperthyroidism that later progressed to Graves' ophthalmopathy.

The chain carries TRBV11-3 and TRBJ2-3; TRBD2 agrees at 10 bases. Germline V gene lookup returns CDR1 SGHNT and CDR2 YENEEA. With V trimmed by 5 bases and J by 6 bases, 5 bases remained unmatched. The CDR3 spans 14 residues. The CDR3 reads CASSPGTSADTQYF. The DNA for the CDR3 is TGTGCCAGCAGCCCTGGGACTAGCGCGGATACGCAGTATTTT.

This clonotype was observed a handful of times. This sequence joins TRBV10-3 and TRBJ1-5, with TRBD1 matching 9 bases. Germline V gene lookup returns CDR1 ENHRY and CDR2 SYGVKD. This CDR3 has 17 residues. V was clipped by 0 bases and J by 4 bases; unmatched bases: 7. CDR3 loop: CAISESAGQGRNQPQHF. CDR3 nucleotides: TGTGCCATCAGTGAGTCAGCGGGACAGGGCAGAAATCAGCCCCAGCATTTT.

The CDR3 reads CASSQDGWTQQETQYF. CDR3 nucleotides: TGTGCCAGCAGCCAAGATGGGTGGACACAACAAGAGACCCAGTACTTC. The rearrangement links TRBV14 to TRBJ2-5; D perhaps matches TRBD1 (5 bases). This CDR3 comprises 16 residues. The ends were cut back, 0 bases at V and 2 bases at J, with 13 bases in the middle. Looked up from germline, CDR1 is SGHDN and CDR2 is FVKESK.

This clonotype was counted at least ten times. The V gene is TRBV3-1, the J gene TRBJ1-1; D not resolved. V lost 1 base, J lost 4 bases, and 13 bases lay in between. Germline CDR1 LGHDT, CDR2 YNNKEL (reference sequence). The CDR3 consists of 15 residues. The CDR3 DNA is TGTGCCAGCAGCCAAGGATCAACATGGGGCACTGAAGCTTTCTTT. This gives the protein CASSQGSTWGTEAFF.

This clonotype was counted between two and nine times. The CDR3 bases are TGCAGTGCTAGCGGGGGGGCCCAAGAGACCCAGTACTTC. The encoded protein is CSASGGAQETQYF. This chain uses TRBV20-1 with TRBJ2-5; TRBD2 matches at 8 bases. From germline, CDR1 is DFQATT and CDR2 SNEGSKA (reference sequence). The CDR3 contains 13 residues. V lost 3 bases to trimming and J lost 1 base; unmatched junction nucleotides: 1.

This clonotype was seen only a few times. This chain connects TRBV6-2 or TRBV6-3 to TRBJ2-4; 9 nucleotides line up with TRBD2. Trimming removed 0 bases from V and 7 bases from J; junction bases left unmatched: 10. The CDR3 contains 17 residues. The V gene's germline CDR1 is MNHEY and CDR2 SVGEGT. The CDR3 bases are TGTGCCAGCAGTTACTCGATTAGGCGGGGGGGACAGAACATTCAGTACTTC. This gives the protein CASSYSIRRGGQNIQYF.

There are many counts of this clonotype. This chain joins TRBV3-1 and TRBJ1-1; D perhaps matches TRBD1 (5 bases). The CDR3 runs to 14 residues. Per the germline V gene, CDR1 is LGHDT and CDR2 is YNNKEL (reference sequence). The germline V and J ends were trimmed by 3 bases and 7 bases, with 15 bases remaining between them. The CDR3 loop is CASSHIDRLNEAFF. The CDR3 DNA reads as TGTGCCAGCAGCCATATAGACAGACTAAATGAAGCTTTCTTT.

This clonotype was seen at least ten times. V gene TRBV2 combines with J gene TRBJ2-2, with D hard to call. This CDR3 is built from 12 residues. The germline V gene has CDR1 SNHLY and CDR2 FYNNEI. Trimming took off 7 bases at V and 7 bases at J, with 10 bases between the two ends. Written as DNA, the CDR3 is TGTGCCAGCACCCAAGCCAGCGGGGAGCTGTTTTTT. Its translation is CASTQASGELFF.

A few counts support this clonotype. A read error may account for a junction end that differs from germline. This chain connects TRBV9 to TRBJ2-5, with 10 bases identical to TRBD2. CDR1 SGDLS and CDR2 YYNGEE come from the germline V gene. The CDR3 contains 15 residues. The CDR3 coding sequence is TGTGCCAGCAGCCAAGAGGCTAGCGGGGGAGAGACCCAGTGCTTC. Protein sequence: CASSQEASGGETQCF.

V gene TRBV5-1 combines with J gene TRBJ1-4; TRBD1 is a possible D gene (6 bases). V dropped 0 bases and J dropped 8 bases, with 11 bases sitting between them. The CDR3 totals 14 residues. The germline gives CDR1 SGHRS, CDR2 YFSETQ. CDR3 in amino acids: CASSLGTASEKLFF. In DNA form, the CDR3 reads TGCGCCAGCAGCTTGGGGACAGCTTCGGAAAAACTGTTTTTT.

The genes are TRBV19 and TRBJ2-1; 10 positions agree with TRBD2. CDR1 and CDR2 from the germline V gene are LNHDA and SQIVND (reference sequence). The trim removed 4 bases at V and 8 bases at J, leaving 11 bases unmatched. The CDR3 runs 16 residues. The CDR3 loop is CASSSLKRGGFDEQFF. Here the CDR3 DNA reads TGTGCCAGTAGTAGCCTAAAGCGGGGGGGTTTCGATGAGCAGTTCTTC.

The chain employs TRBV5-6 and TRBJ1-1, with a possible D match to TRBD1 (5 bases). Germline V CDR1 and CDR2: SGHDT, YYEEEE. The CDR3 runs 15 residues. V dropped 0 bases and J dropped 4 bases, with 13 bases sitting between them. This chain's CDR3 is CASSLVRDRGTEAFF. CDR3 DNA: TGTGCCAGCAGCTTGGTGAGGGATAGGGGCACTGAAGCTTTCTTT.

This clonotype was detected many times. The rearrangement uses TRBV27 and TRBJ1-6, with TRBD1 as a possible D gene (6 bases). The CDR3 extends over 15 amino acids. Germline V gene lookup returns CDR1 MNHEY and CDR2 SMNVEV (reference sequence). Trimming took 3 bases from V and 10 from J, leaving 16 bases between them. The CDR3 sequence is CASSFILTGGSPLHF. DNA of the CDR3: TGTGCCAGCAGTTTTATTTTGACAGGTGGATCACCCCTCCACTTT.

The gene calls are TRBV28 and TRBJ1-2; D is undetermined. Germline values: CDR1 MDHEN, CDR2 SYDVKM. V gave up 1 base and J gave up 3 bases, with 18 bases separating them. The CDR3 extends over 17 amino acids. CDR3 DNA sequence: TGTGCCAGCAGTTTATCCAGGCGGACTGTAGGATACTATGGCTACACCTTC. Its protein product is CASSLSRRTVGYYGYTF.

This clonotype has just a few counts. This chain links TRBV20-1 with TRBJ1-5; D not resolved. Germline CDR1 reads DFQATT; CDR2 reads SNEGSKA (reference sequence). The CDR3 covers 15 residues. The ends were cut back, 0 bases at V and 1 base at J, with 10 bases in the middle. For the CDR3, the DNA is TGCAGTGCTAGAGATCTCTTGGGAAGCAATCAGCCCCAGCATTTT. It specifies CSARDLLGSNQPQHF.

In its sample, this clonotype was seen many times. The chain has TRBV7-8 and TRBJ2-2; D is unclear. This CDR3 contains 14 residues. With 2 bases removed from V and 5 bases from J, the gap between germline ends came to 9 bases. Per germline, CDR1 SGHVS and CDR2 FQNEAQ. This CDR3 is CASSLNLETGELFF. For the CDR3, the DNA is TGTGCCAGCAGCTTAAATTTGGAGACCGGGGAGCTGTTTTTT.

This clonotype was found many times. The chain uses TRBV27 and TRBJ1-5; D remains unclear. The CDR3 is 13 residues long. The ends were cut back, 0 bases at V and 7 bases at J, with 7 bases in the middle. The germline CDR1 and CDR2 sequences are MNHEY and SMNVEV (reference sequence). CDR3: CASSLSGEQPQHF. The CDR3 coding sequence is TGTGCCAGCAGTTTATCAGGCGAACAGCCCCAGCATTTT.

The sample holds many counts of this clonotype. The genes are TRBV11-2 and TRBJ2-2; the D is unclear. V lost 6 bases, J lost 0 bases, and 8 bases lay in between. CDR3 size: 14 residues. Germline V CDR1 and CDR2: SGHAT, FQNNGV. CDR3 region: CASSLFANTGELFF. Written as DNA, the CDR3 is TGTGCCAGCAGTCTGTTCGCGAACACCGGGGAGCTGTTTTTT.

This rearrangement joins TRBV20-1 to TRBJ1-2; the D is unclear. CDR1 is DFQATT, CDR2 SNEGSKA, per germline (reference sequence). Trimming pared 2 bases from V and 1 base from J, leaving 11 bases between. The CDR3 consists of 14 residues. CDR3 loop: CSARTRDLNYGYTF. The CDR3, as DNA: TGCAGTGCTAGAACCCGAGACCTTAACTATGGCTACACCTTC.

J is TRBJ2-1 and V is TRBV5-1; 12 nucleotides match TRBD2. The CDR3 contains 18 residues. Germline-derived CDR1 and CDR2 are SGHRS and YFSETQ. V gave up 0 bases and J gave up 4 bases; unmatched junction bases: 8. The CDR3 nucleotides read TGCGCCAGCAGCTTGGGGCTAGCGGGGGGGCAGGATTACAATGAGCAGTTCTTC. Translated, it gives CASSLGLAGGQDYNEQFF.